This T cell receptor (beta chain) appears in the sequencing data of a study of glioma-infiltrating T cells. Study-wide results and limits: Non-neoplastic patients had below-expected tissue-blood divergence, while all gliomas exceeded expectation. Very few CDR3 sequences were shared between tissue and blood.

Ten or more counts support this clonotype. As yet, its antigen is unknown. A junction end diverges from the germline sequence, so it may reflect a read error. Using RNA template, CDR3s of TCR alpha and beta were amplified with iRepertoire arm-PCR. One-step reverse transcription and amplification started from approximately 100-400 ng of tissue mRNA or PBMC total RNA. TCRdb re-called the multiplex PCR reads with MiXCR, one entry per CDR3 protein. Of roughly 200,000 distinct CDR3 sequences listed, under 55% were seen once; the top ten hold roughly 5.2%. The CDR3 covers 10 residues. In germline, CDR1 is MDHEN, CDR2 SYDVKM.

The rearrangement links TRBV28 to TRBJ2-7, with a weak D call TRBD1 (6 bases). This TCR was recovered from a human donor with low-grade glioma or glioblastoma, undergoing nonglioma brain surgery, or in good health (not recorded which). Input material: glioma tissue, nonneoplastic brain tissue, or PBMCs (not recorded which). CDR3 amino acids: CASSGQRMDF. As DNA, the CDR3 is TGTGCCAGCAGTGGACAGAGAATGGACTTC.